The TCR beta chain described here comes from a study of blood T cell repertoires in COVID-19. Study as a whole: Sites across the United States, Italy and Spain contributed samples from acute and convalescent COVID-19. Sample material is recorded as cDNA or gDNA derived from T cells, B-cell-depleted T cells, or PBMCs.

Per the authors' pipeline: Nucleated cell counts were estimated from reference gene primer amplification. The protocol was immunoSEQ multiplex PCR, while the TCRdb copy is restricted to in-frame clones and leaves out a portion. The V and J calls and clone size are taken from that table; D and trimming were inferred from the DNA. The sample records 90,000 to 150,000 clones, about 91% being singletons. This clone was counted between two and nine times. V was pared by 6 bases and J by 4 bases, with 10 bases between. Germline V lookup: CDR1 ENHRY, CDR2 SYGVKD. The CDR3 is 12 amino acids. The sequence was collected from a woman between 45 and 60 years old with active or convalescent COVID-19. J is TRBJ2-7 and V is TRBV10-3; tentatively, D is TRBD1 (5 bases). The sample comprised peripheral blood. The CDR3 sequence: CAIRATEYEQYF. For the CDR3, the DNA is TGTGCCATCAGAGCGACAGAATACGAGCAGTACTTC.